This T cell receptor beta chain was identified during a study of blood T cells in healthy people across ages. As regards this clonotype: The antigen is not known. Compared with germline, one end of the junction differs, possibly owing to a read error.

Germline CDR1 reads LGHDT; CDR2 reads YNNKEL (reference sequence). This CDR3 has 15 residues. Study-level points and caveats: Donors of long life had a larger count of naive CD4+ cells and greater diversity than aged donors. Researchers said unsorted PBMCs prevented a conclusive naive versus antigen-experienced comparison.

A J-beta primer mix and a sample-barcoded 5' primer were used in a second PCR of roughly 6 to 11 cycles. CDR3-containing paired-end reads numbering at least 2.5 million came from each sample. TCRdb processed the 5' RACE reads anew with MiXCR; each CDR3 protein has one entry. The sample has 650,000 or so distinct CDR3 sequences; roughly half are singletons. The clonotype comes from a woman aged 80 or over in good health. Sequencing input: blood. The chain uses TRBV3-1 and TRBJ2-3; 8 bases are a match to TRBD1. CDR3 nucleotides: TGTGCCAGCAGCCCGCAGGGGGCCAGGACAGATATGCAGTATTTT. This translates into CASSPQGARTDMQYF.